The sequence of this T cell receptor (beta chain) was determined in a study of CD8+ T cells in alopecia areata. Once RNA had been extracted, it was reverse transcribed into cDNA to act as the sequencing template. TCRdb's table, derived via immunoSEQ multiplex PCR, lists solely in-frame clones and lacks some. The table records around 200,000 clones, roughly 60% of them present only once. A word on this clone: What it binds is not known.

Trimming at V came to 3 bases and at J to 7 bases, leaving 9 bases not matched to a gene. The CDR3 contains 15 residues. Germline values: CDR1 SQVTM, CDR2 ANQGSEA. Notes on the study in general: Scalp data also include sequences from resident alphabeta T cells of normal skin. Clarity of TCR sharing across patients fell short of that in mice, possibly HLA-related. Lesional scalp, especially alopecia totalis/universalis, showed higher clonality than normal scalp.

The specimen was CD4+ T cells sorted from blood, collected at week 0. The rearrangement links TRBV29-1 to TRBJ2-2, with 9 nucleotides matching TRBD2. This sequence was found in a human donor with alopecia areata. The CDR3: CSVDVGGGASGELFF. The CDR3 DNA reads as TGCAGCGTTGATGTCGGCGGGGGGGCCAGCGGGGAGCTGTTTTTT.